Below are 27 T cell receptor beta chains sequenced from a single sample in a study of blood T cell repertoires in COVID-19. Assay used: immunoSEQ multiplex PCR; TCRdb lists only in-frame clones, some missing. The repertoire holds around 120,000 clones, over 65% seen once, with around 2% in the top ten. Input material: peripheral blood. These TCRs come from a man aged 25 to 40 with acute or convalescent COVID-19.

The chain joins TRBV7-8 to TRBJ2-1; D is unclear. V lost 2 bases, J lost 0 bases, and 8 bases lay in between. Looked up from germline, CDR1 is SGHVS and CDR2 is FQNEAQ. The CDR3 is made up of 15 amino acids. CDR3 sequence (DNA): TGTGCCAGCAGCTTATTCCGGAGCTCCTACAATGAGCAGTTCTTC. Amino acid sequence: CASSLFRSSYNEQFF.

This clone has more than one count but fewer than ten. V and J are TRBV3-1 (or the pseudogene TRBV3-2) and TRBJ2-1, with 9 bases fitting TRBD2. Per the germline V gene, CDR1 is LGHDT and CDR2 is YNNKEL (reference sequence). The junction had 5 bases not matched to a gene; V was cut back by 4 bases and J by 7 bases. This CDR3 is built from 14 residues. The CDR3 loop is CASSLGLAGNEQFF. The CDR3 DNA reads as TGTGCCAGCAGCCTAGGTCTAGCGGGGAATGAGCAGTTCTTC.

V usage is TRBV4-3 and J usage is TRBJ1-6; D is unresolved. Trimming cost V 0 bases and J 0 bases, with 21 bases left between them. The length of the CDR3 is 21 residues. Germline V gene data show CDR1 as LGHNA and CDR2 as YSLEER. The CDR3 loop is CASSQEYRAPIKSSYNSPLHF. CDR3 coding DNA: TGCGCCAGCAGCCAAGAATACAGAGCTCCTATAAAGAGCTCCTATAATTCACCCCTCCACTTT.

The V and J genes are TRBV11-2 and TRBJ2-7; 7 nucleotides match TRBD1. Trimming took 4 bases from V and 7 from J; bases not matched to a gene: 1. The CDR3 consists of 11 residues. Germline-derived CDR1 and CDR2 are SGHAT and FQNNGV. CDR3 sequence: CASSSTGEQYV. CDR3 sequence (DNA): TGTGCCAGCAGCTCGACAGGGGAGCAGTACGTC.

This chain's CDR3 is CASSPLGGDTQYF. The DNA for the CDR3 is TGTGCCAGCAGCCCCCTAGGAGGAGATACGCAGTATTTT. The rearrangement links TRBV11-2 to TRBJ2-3, with a possible D match to TRBD2 (5 bases). V was clipped by 5 bases and J by 5 bases, with 11 bases between them. Germline-derived CDR1 and CDR2 are SGHAT and FQNNGV. The CDR3 has 13 residues. Full variable domain (rest looked up from reference TRBV11-2 and TRBJ2-3): EAGVAQSPRYKIIEKRQSVAFWCNPISGHATLYWYQQILGQGPKLLIQFQNNGVVDDSQLPKDRFSAERLKGVDSTLKIQPAKLEDSAVYLCASSPLGGDTQYFGPGTRLTVL.

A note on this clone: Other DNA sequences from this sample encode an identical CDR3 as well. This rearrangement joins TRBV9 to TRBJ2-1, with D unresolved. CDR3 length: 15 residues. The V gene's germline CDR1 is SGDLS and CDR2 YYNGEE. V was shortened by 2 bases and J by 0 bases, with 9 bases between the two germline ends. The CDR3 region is CASSVRDISYNEQFF. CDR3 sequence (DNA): TGTGCCAGCAGCGTCCGCGATATCTCCTACAATGAGCAGTTCTTC.

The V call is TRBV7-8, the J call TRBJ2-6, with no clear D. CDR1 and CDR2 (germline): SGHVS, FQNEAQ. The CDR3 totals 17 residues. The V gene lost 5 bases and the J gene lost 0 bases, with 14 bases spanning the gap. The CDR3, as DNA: TGTGCCAGCAGCCTCCTATCATCCTCCTCTGGGGCCAACGTCCTGACTTTC. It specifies CASSLLSSSSGANVLTF.

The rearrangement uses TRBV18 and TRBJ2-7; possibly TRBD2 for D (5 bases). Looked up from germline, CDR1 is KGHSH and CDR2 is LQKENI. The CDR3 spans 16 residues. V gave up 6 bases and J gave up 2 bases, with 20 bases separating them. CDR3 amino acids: CASSRTSGETPYEQYF. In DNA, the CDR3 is TGTGCCAGCTCGCGTACTTCCGGGGAAACCCCCTACGAGCAGTACTTC.

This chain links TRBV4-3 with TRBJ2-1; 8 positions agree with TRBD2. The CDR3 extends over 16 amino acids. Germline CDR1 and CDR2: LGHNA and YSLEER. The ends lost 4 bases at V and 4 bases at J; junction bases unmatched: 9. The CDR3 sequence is CASSRKAGETYNEQFF. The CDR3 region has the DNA TGCGCCAGCAGCCGAAAAGCGGGGGAGACATACAATGAGCAGTTCTTC.

This CDR3 is CASSKTSGYNEQFF. For the CDR3, the DNA is TGTGCCAGCAGCAAGACTAGCGGGTACAATGAGCAGTTCTTC. The J gene is TRBJ2-1, the V gene TRBV7-3, with 10 positions matching TRBD2. J was trimmed by 4 bases and V by 5 bases; bases with no gene match: 2. This CDR3 is 14 amino acids long. Germline CDR1 and CDR2: SGHTA and FQGTGA.

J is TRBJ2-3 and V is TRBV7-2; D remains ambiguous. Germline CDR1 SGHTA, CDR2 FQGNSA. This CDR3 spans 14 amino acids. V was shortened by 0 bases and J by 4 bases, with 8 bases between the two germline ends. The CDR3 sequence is CASSLAVAADTQYF. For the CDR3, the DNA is TGTGCCAGCAGCTTAGCGGTGGCAGCAGATACGCAGTATTTT.

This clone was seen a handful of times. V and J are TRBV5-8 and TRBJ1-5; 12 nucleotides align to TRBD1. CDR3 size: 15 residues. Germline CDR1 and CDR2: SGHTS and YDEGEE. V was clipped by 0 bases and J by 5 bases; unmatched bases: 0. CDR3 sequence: CASSLGDRGHQPQHF. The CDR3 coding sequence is TGTGCCAGCAGCTTGGGGGACAGGGGGCATCAGCCCCAGCATTTT.

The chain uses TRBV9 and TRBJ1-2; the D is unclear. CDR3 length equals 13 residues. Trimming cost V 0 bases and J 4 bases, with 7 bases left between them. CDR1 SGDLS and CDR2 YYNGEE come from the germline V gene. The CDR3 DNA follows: TGTGCCAGCAGCGTAGTTGAGGGCTATGGCTACACCTTC. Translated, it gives CASSVVEGYGYTF.

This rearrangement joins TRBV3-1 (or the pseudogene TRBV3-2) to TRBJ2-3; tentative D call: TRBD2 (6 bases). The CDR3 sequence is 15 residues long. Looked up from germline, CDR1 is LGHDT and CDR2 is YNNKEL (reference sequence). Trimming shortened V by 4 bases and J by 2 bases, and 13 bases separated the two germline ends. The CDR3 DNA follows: TGTGCCAGCAGCCTCGAAGGGCGGGACACAGATACGCAGTATTTT. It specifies CASSLEGRDTDTQYF.

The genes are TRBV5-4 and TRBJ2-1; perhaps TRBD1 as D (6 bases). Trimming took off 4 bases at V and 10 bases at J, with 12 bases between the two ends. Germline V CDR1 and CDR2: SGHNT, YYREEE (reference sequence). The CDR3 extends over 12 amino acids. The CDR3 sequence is CASSPGTSEQFF. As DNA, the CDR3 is TGTGCCAGCAGCCCCGGGACATCAGAGCAGTTCTTC.

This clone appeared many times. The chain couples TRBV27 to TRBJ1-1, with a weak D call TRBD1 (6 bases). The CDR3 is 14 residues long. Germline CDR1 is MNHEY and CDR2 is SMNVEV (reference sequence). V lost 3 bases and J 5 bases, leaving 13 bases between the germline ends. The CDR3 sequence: CASSLEKGVTEAFF. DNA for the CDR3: TGTGCCAGCAGTTTGGAAAAGGGGGTAACTGAAGCTTTCTTT.

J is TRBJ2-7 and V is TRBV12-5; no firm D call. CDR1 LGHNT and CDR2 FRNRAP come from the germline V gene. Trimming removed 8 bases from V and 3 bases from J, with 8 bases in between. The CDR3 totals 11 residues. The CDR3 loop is CASRIDYEQYV. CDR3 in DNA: TGTGCTAGTAGAATAGACTACGAGCAGTACGTC.

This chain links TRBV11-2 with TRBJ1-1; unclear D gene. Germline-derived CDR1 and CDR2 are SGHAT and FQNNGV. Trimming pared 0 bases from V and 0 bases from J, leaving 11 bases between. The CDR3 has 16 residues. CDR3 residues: CASSLDFERLNTEAFF. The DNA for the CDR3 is TGTGCCAGCAGCTTAGATTTCGAACGGTTGAACACTGAAGCTTTCTTT.

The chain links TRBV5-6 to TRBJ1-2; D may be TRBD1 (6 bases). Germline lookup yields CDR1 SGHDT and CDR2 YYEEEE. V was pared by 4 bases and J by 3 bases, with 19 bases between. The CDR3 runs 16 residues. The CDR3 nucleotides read TGTGCCAGCAGCCAGGGACACGACTTGGGCTACTATGGCTACACCTTC. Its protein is CASSQGHDLGYYGYTF.

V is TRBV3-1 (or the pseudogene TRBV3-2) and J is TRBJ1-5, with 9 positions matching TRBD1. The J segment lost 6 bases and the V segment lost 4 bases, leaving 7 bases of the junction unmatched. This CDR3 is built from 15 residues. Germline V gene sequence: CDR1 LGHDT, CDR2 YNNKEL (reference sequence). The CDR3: CASSRGQGGGQPQHF. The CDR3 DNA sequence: TGTGCCAGCAGCCGGGGACAGGGAGGCGGTCAGCCCCAGCATTTT.

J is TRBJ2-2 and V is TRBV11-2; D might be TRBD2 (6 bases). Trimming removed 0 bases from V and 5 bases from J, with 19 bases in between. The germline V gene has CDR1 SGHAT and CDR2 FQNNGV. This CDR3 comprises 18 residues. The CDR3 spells CASSLEGGTRFVTGELFF. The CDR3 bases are TGTGCCAGCAGCTTAGAGGGAGGTACTAGATTTGTGACCGGGGAGCTGTTTTTT.

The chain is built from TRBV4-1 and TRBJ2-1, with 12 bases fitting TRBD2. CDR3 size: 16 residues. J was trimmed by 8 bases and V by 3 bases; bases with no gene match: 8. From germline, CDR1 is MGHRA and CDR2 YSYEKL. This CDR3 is CASSQASGRATDEQFF. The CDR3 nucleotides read TGCGCCAGCAGCCAGGCTAGCGGGAGGGCCACCGATGAGCAGTTCTTC.

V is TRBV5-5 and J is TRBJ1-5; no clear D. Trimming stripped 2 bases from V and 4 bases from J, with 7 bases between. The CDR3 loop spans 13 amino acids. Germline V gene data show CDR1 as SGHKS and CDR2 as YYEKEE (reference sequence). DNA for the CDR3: TGTGCCAGCAGCTTTTCATTTAATCAGCCCCAGCATTTT. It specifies CASSFSFNQPQHF.

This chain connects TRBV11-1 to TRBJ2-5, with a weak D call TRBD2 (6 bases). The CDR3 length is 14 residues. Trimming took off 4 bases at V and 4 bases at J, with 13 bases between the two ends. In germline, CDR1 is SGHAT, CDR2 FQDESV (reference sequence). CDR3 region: CASSSSVGGETQYF. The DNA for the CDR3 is TGTGCCAGCAGCTCCTCCGTGGGGGGAGAGACCCAGTACTTC.

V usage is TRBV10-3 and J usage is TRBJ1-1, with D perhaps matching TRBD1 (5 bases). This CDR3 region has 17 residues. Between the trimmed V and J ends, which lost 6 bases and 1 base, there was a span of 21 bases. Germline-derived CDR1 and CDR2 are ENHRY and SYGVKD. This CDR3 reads CAIRPRDSGDGNTEAFF. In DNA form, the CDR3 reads TGTGCCATCAGACCCCGGGACTCCGGGGACGGGAACACTGAAGCTTTCTTT.

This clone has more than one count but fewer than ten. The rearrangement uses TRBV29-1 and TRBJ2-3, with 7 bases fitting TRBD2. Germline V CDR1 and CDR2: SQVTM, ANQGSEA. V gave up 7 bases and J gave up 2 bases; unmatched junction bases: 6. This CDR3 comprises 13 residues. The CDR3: CSAGGTNTDTQYF. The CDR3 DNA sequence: TGCAGCGCTGGGGGGACTAACACAGATACGCAGTATTTT.

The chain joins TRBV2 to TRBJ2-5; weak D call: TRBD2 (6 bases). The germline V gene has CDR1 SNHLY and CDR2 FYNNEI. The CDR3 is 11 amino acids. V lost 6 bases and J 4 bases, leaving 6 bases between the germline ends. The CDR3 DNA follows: TGTGCCAGCAGGGAGGGAGAGACCCAGTACTTC. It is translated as CASREGETQYF.